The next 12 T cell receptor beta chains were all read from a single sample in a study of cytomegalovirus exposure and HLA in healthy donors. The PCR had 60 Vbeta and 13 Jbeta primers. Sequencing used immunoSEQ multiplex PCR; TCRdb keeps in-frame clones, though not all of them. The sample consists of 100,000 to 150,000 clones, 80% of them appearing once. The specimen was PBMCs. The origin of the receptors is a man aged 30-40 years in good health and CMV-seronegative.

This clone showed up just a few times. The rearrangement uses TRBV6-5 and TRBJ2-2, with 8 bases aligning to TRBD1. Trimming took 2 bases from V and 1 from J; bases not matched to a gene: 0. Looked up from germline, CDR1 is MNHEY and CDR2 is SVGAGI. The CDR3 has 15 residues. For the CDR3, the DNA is TGTGCCAGCAGTTACGACAGGGGGAACACCGGGGAGCTGTTTTTT. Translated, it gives CASSYDRGNTGELFF.

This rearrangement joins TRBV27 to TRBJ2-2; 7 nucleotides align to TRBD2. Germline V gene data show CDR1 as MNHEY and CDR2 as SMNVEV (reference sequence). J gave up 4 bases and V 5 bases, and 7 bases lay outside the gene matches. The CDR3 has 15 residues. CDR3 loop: CASSPGDYSTGELFF. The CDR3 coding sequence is TGTGCCAGCAGTCCCGGGGACTACTCCACCGGGGAGCTGTTTTTT.

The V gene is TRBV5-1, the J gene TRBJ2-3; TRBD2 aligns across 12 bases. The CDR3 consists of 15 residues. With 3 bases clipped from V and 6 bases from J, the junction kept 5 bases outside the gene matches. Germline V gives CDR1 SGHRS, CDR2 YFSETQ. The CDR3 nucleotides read TGCGCCAGCAGCTCATTCGGACTAGCGGGGGATACGCAGTATTTT. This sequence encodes CASSSFGLAGDTQYF.

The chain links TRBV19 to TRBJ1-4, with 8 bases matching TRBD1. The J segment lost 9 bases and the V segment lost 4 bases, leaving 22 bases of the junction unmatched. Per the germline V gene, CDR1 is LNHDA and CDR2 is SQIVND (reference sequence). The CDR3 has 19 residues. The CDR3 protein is CASSTTPGTGPGWRKKLFF. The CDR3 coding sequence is TGTGCCAGTAGTACAACCCCCGGGACAGGCCCTGGCTGGAGGAAAAAACTGTTTTTT.

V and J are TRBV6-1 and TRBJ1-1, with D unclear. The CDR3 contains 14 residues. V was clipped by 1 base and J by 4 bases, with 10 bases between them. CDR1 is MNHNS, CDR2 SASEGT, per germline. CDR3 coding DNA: TGTGCCAGCAGTGAAGTCCCCGGTGCCACTGAAGCTTTCTTT. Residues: CASSEVPGATEAFF.

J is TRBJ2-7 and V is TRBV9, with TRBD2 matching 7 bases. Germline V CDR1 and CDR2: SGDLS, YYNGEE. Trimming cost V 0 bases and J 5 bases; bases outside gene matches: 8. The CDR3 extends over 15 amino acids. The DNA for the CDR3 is TGTGCCAGCAGCGTAGGGTTTGGGGGGGTCCACGAGCAGTACTTC. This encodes CASSVGFGGVHEQYF.

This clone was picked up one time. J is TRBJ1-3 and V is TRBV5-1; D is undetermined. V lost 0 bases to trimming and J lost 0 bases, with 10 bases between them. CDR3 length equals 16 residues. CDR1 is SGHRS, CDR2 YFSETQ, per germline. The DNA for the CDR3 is TGCGCCAGCAGCTTGGACGGGTTGAGCTCTGGAAACACCATATATTTT. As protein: CASSLDGLSSGNTIYF.

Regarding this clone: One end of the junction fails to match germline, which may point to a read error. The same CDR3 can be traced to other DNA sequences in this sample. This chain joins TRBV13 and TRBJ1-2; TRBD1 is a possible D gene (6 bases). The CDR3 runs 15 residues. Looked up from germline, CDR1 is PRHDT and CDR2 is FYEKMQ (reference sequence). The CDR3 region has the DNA TGTGCCAGTAGCTTTCAGGGGACCAATTTCCATGGCTACACCTTC. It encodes CASSFQGTNFHGYTF. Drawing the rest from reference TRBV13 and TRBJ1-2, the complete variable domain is AAGVIQSPRHLIKEKRETATLKCYPIPRHDTVYWYQQGPGQDPQFLISFYEKMQSDKGSIPDRFSAQQFSDYHSELNMSSLELGDSALYFCASSFQGTNFHGYTFGSGTRLTVV.

Here the CDR3 DNA reads TGTGCCAGCAGCCCAGGGACAGGTTATCAAGAGACCCAGTACTTC. This gives the protein CASSPGTGYQETQYF. V is TRBV6-6 and J is TRBJ2-5; the match to TRBD1 covers 8 bases. CDR1 is MNHNY, CDR2 SVGAGI, per germline (reference sequence). Unmatched junction bases numbered 8, after V lost 6 bases and J lost 2 bases. The CDR3 extends over 15 amino acids.

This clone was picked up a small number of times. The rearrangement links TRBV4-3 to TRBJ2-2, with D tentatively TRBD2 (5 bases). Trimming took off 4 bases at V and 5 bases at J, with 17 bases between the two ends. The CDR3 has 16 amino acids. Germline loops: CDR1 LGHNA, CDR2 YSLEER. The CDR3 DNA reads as TGCGCCAGCAGCCCCACGACTGAGGGTAGGACCGGGGAGCTGTTTTTT. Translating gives CASSPTTEGRTGELFF.

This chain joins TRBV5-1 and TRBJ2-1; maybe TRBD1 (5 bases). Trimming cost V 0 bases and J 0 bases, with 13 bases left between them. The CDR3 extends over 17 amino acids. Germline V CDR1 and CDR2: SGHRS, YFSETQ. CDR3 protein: CASSLERQQPSYNEQFF. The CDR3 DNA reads TGCGCCAGCAGCTTGGAGAGACAGCAACCCTCCTACAATGAGCAGTTCTTC.

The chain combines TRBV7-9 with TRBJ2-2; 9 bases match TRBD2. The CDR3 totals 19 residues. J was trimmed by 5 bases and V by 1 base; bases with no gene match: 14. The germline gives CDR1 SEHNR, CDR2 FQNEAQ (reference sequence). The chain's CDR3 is CASSLGPPGVAGATGELFF. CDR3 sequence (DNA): TGTGCCAGCAGCTTAGGGCCGCCTGGGGTAGCGGGAGCGACCGGGGAGCTGTTTTTT.